The 2 T cell receptor beta chains below all came from one sample that was sequenced in a study of long-term antiretroviral therapy in people with HIV. Samples were assayed with immunoSEQ v3.0 at survey level. The protocol was immunoSEQ multiplex PCR, while the TCRdb copy is restricted to in-frame clones and leaves out a portion. The sample lists 15,000 to 20,000 clones, around four fifths occurring once. The specimen comprised unsorted PBMCs, sampled 0.3 years after starting antiretroviral therapy. The receptors were gathered from a woman aged 50 to 60 with HIV.

This chain joins TRBV6-5 and TRBJ2-7; 10 bases are a match to TRBD1. This CDR3 contains 16 residues. CDR1 and CDR2 from the germline V gene are MNHEY and SVGAGI. V shed 0 bases and J 5 bases; nucleotides not matched to a gene: 7. CDR3 nucleotide sequence: TGTGCCAGCAGTTACTCAGACGGGACAGGGGTGGACGAGCAGTACTTC. Translated: CASSYSDGTGVDEQYF.

The genes are TRBV2 and TRBJ2-2; possibly TRBD1 for D (6 bases). CDR3 length equals 14 residues. Germline V lookup: CDR1 SNHLY, CDR2 FYNNEI. Trimming took 2 bases from V and 4 from J, leaving 8 bases between them. Here the CDR3 DNA reads TGTGCCAGCAGTGAACACAGGGCCACCGGGGAGCTGTTTTTT. Amino acids: CASSEHRATGELFF.